This T cell receptor beta chain was documented in a study of cytomegalovirus exposure and HLA in healthy donors. Study as a whole: Earlier sequencing of approximately 180 million T cells yielded about 120 million unique TCR beta sequences.

Comment on this clone: Its antigen is undetermined.

In the PCR, 60 Vbeta and 13 Jbeta primers were used. TCRdb's table, derived via immunoSEQ multiplex PCR, lists solely in-frame clones and lacks some. The top ten clones hold about 0.37% of a sample with 200,000 or so clones, 70% to 80% of them seen once. The CDR3 length is 18 residues. With V trimmed by 0 bases and J by 9 bases, 12 bases remained unmatched. The germline CDR1 and CDR2 sequences are SGHVS and FNYEAQ. Findings and caveats of the study: Reports state that TCR beta sequences accurately predicted most subjects' HLA-A and HLA-B alleles. About 87% or about 30% of the time was how often most TCR beta V segments were productive, according to an earlier analysis.

The material sequenced was PBMCs. The rearrangement joins TRBV7-6 to TRBJ2-3, with 13 nucleotides matching TRBD2. This TCR was sampled from a male donor in good health and CMV-seropositive. CDR3 residues: CASSLAAPGTSGMGTQYF. Written as DNA, the CDR3 is TGTGCCAGCAGCTTAGCGGCCCCCGGGACTAGCGGGATGGGAACGCAGTATTTT. Full variable domain (missing parts from reference TRBV7-6 and TRBJ2-3): GAGVSQSPRYKVTKRGQDVALRCDPISGHVSLYWYRQALGQGPEFLTYFNYEAQQDKSGLPNDRFSAERPEGSISTLTIQRTEQRDSAMYRCASSLAAPGTSGMGTQYFGPGTRLTVL.